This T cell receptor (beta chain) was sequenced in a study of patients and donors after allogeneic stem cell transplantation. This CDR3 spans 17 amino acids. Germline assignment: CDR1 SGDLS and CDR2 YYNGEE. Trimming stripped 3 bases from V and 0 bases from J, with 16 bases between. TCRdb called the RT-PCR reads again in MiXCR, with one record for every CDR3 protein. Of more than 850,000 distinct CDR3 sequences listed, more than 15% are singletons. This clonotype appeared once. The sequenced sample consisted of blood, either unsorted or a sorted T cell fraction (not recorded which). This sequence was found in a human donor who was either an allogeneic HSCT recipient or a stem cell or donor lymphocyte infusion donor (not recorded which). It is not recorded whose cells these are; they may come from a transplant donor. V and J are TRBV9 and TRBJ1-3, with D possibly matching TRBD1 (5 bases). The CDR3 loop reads CASSALQGRNSGNTIYF. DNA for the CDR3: TGTGCCAGCAGCGCCCTCCAGGGTCGTAACTCTGGAAACACCATATATTTT.